Shown below are 26 T cell receptor beta chains from a single sample sequenced in a study of blood T cell repertoires in COVID-19. Profiling relied on immunoSEQ multiplex PCR, and the TCRdb table lists in-frame clones only, not all of them. The data show more than 250,000 clones, with about 90% seen just once and over 5.5% held by the top ten. The sequenced sample consisted of peripheral blood. The origin of the receptors is a woman aged 45 to 65 with COVID-19, enrolled during active disease.

The chain joins TRBV6-5 to TRBJ2-7, with 7 bases that match TRBD1. CDR1 is MNHEY and CDR2 is SVGAGI in the germline V gene. V gave up 8 bases and J gave up 3 bases; unmatched junction bases: 7. The CDR3 covers 13 residues. This CDR3 is CASRRDRIYEQYF. CDR3 nucleotide sequence: TGTGCCAGCCGCCGGGACAGAATCTACGAGCAGTACTTC.

The rearrangement joins TRBV5-8 to TRBJ1-1, with D possibly matching TRBD1 (5 bases). Trimming left V 4 bases short and J 10 bases short, with 11 bases between. Germline-derived CDR1 and CDR2 are SGHTS and YDEGEE. The CDR3 is 11 residues long. The CDR3 loop is CASSVARGAFF. The CDR3 DNA sequence: TGTGCCAGCAGCGTTGCAAGGGGAGCTTTCTTT. The variable domain in full, completed from reference TRBV5-8 and TRBJ1-1, reads EAGVTQSPTHLIKTRGQQATLRCSPISGHTSVYWYQQALGLGLQFLLWYDEGEERNRGNFPPRFSGRQFPNYSSELNVNALELEDSALYLCASSVARGAFFGQGTRLTVV.

The J gene is TRBJ2-1, the V gene TRBV19; TRBD1 matches 7 bases. J was trimmed by 8 bases and V by 1 base; bases with no gene match: 5. CDR1 is LNHDA, CDR2 SQIVND, per germline (reference sequence). The CDR3 loop spans 14 amino acids. The CDR3 loop is CASSIVRGGDEQFF. CDR3 DNA: TGTGCCAGTAGTATAGTTAGAGGGGGCGATGAGCAGTTCTTC.

This chain connects TRBV4-3 to TRBJ2-7, with unresolved D. The CDR3 runs 14 residues. The V end was cut by 0 bases, the J end by 0 bases, with 6 bases between. Germline CDR1 is LGHNA and CDR2 is YSLEER. CDR3 nucleotide sequence: TGCGCCAGCAGCCAAGAACCGAGCTCCTACGAGCAGTACTTC. The encoded protein is CASSQEPSSYEQYF.

This rearrangement joins TRBV6-6 to TRBJ1-4, with TRBD1 identical over 7 bases. CDR3 length: 15 amino acids. V was clipped by 2 bases and J by 8 bases; unmatched bases: 8. CDR1 is MNHNY, CDR2 SVGAGI, per germline (reference sequence). The chain's CDR3 is CASSYRDSPGEKLFF. The CDR3 nucleotides are TGTGCCAGCAGTTACCGGGACAGCCCCGGGGAAAAACTGTTTTTT.

This clone was observed a single time. The chain joins TRBV7-9 to TRBJ2-1; a possible D gene is TRBD2 (6 bases). CDR3 size: 15 residues. The V and J ends lost 3 bases and 2 bases respectively, with 11 bases between them. Per germline, CDR1 SEHNR and CDR2 FQNEAQ (reference sequence). The CDR3 region has the DNA TGTGCCAGCAGCTTCCTAGCGCCAACCTACAATGAGCAGTTCTTC. It specifies CASSFLAPTYNEQFF.

This chain links TRBV18 with TRBJ2-2; D uncertain. The germline CDR1 and CDR2 sequences are KGHSH and LQKENI. The CDR3 is 15 amino acids. V lost 0 bases, J lost 1 base, and 6 bases lay in between. CDR3 amino acids: CASSPPGRNTGELFF. CDR3 bases: TGTGCCAGCTCACCACCGGGCAGGAACACCGGGGAGCTGTTTTTT. Based on the CDR3 plus reference TRBV18 and TRBJ2-2, the full variable domain is NAGVMQNPRHLVRRRGQEARLRCSPMKGHSHVYWYRQLPEEGLKFMVYLQKENIIDESGMPKERFSAEFPKEGPSILRIQQVVRGDSAAYFCASSPPGRNTGELFFGEGSRLTVL.

The chain joins TRBV7-2 to TRBJ2-2, with D tentatively TRBD2 (5 bases). V was clipped by 6 bases and J by 4 bases, with 9 bases between them. The CDR3 length is 13 residues. Germline loops: CDR1 SGHTA, CDR2 FQGNSA. The CDR3 sequence is CASRAGTTGELFF. As DNA, the CDR3 is TGTGCCAGCAGGGCGGGTACCACCGGGGAGCTGTTTTTT.

The CDR3 coding sequence is TGTGCCAGTAGTATGACTCAGCCAAACACCATATATTTT. The encoded protein is CASSMTQPNTIYF. The V and J genes are TRBV19 and TRBJ1-3; D is undetermined. Germline-derived CDR1 and CDR2 are LNHDA and SQIVND (reference sequence). This CDR3 comprises 13 residues. V was clipped by 3 bases and J by 6 bases, with 9 bases between them. Based on the CDR3 plus reference TRBV19 and TRBJ1-3, the full variable domain is DGGITQSPKYLFRKEGQNVTLSCEQNLNHDAMYWYRQDPGQGLRLIYYSQIVNDFQKGDIAEGYSVSREKKESFPLTVTSAQKNPTAFYLCASSMTQPNTIYFGEGSWLTVV.

The V call is TRBV3-1 (or the pseudogene TRBV3-2), the J call TRBJ1-4; D is undetermined. Germline-derived CDR1 and CDR2 are LGHDT and YNNKEL (reference sequence). The CDR3 extends over 15 amino acids. V was trimmed by 3 bases and J by 8 bases, leaving 16 bases between them. The CDR3 loop is CASSQVGGGSEKLFF. The CDR3 DNA reads as TGTGCCAGCAGCCAGGTGGGTGGCGGAAGCGAAAAACTGTTTTTT.

The chain uses TRBV5-4 and TRBJ1-1; D is perhaps TRBD1 (5 bases). The CDR3 contains 14 residues. CDR1 and CDR2 (germline): SGHNT, YYREEE (reference sequence). Trimming pared 1 base from V and 0 bases from J, leaving 7 bases between. CDR3 in amino acids: CASSLTGLNTEAFF. Here the CDR3 DNA reads TGTGCCAGCAGCTTGACAGGACTGAACACTGAAGCTTTCTTT.

This chain connects TRBV7-8 to TRBJ2-7; 8 bases agree with TRBD1. With 3 bases clipped from V and 5 bases from J, the junction kept 9 bases outside the gene matches. Germline CDR1 is SGHVS and CDR2 is FQNEAQ. This CDR3 contains 15 residues. This CDR3 is CASSFTGGRAHEQYF. The CDR3 DNA follows: TGTGCCAGCAGCTTCACAGGGGGTAGGGCCCACGAGCAGTACTTC.

The V call is TRBV4-2, the J call TRBJ2-1; D may be TRBD1 (6 bases). V was pared by 0 bases and J by 6 bases, with 24 bases between. The germline gives CDR1 LGHNA, CDR2 YNFKEQ. The CDR3 has 19 residues. DNA for the CDR3: TGTGCCAGCAGCCAAGATCGATTTTCTGGGGGCCATCGTGGCAATGAGCAGTTCTTC. It translates to CASSQDRFSGGHRGNEQFF.

V and J are TRBV15 and TRBJ2-7; D is perhaps TRBD2 (7 bases). This CDR3 contains 14 residues. Germline CDR1 LNHNV, CDR2 YYDKDF (reference sequence). The V gene lost 3 bases and the J gene lost 6 bases, with 15 bases spanning the gap. The CDR3 here is CATSRARGGSEQYF. In nucleotides, the CDR3 is TGTGCCACCAGCAGGGCTAGGGGGGGATCCGAGCAGTACTTC.

This chain uses TRBV7-2 with TRBJ1-2, with TRBD1 as a possible D gene (5 bases). The CDR3 has 15 residues. V was pared by 1 base and J by 7 bases, with 16 bases between. CDR1 SGHTA and CDR2 FQGNSA come from the germline V gene. The DNA of the CDR3 is TGTGCCAGCAGCTTAGGTGTCTGGACACAAACTGGCTACACCTTC. It codes for CASSLGVWTQTGYTF.

The V and J genes are TRBV30 and TRBJ2-7; the D is unclear. This CDR3 contains 12 residues. The V end was cut by 2 bases, the J end by 7 bases, with 12 bases between. Germline-derived CDR1 and CDR2 are GTSNPN and SVGIG (reference sequence). As DNA, the CDR3 is TGTGCCTGGAGTTACATAAGAGGTGAGCAGTACTTC. It yields the protein CAWSYIRGEQYF. Supplemented by reference TRBV30 and TRBJ2-7, the full variable domain reads SQTIHQWPATLVQPVGSPLSLECTVEGTSNPNLYWYRQAAGRGLQLLFYSVGIGQISSEVPQNLSASRPQDRQFILSSKKLLLSDSGFYLCAWSYIRGEQYFGPGTRLTVT.

The rearrangement uses TRBV24-1 and TRBJ2-1; 8 bases map to TRBD1. Germline V gene data show CDR1 as KGHDR and CDR2 as SFDVKD. This CDR3 has 17 amino acids. With 2 bases clipped from V and 5 bases from J, the junction kept 10 bases outside the gene matches. Written as DNA, the CDR3 is TGTGCCACCAGTGATTCACAACGGGACAGGTTTGACAATGAGCAGTTCTTC. It codes for CATSDSQRDRFDNEQFF.

As concerns this clone: Different DNA sequences within this sample yield the same CDR3. The chain links TRBV7-2 to TRBJ2-3, with TRBD1 matching 9 bases. CDR1 is SGHTA and CDR2 is FQGNSA in the germline V gene. The CDR3 spans 14 residues. V was pared by 5 bases and J by 3 bases, with 3 bases of the junction left unmatched. The DNA of the CDR3 is TGTGCCAGCAGCCTTGGACAGGGGACAGATACGCAGTATTTT. Protein product: CASSLGQGTDTQYF.

The chain is built from TRBV11-2 and TRBJ1-3; D unresolved. Trimming removed 4 bases from V and 7 bases from J, with 8 bases in between. Germline assignment: CDR1 SGHAT and CDR2 FQNNGV. CDR3 length equals 12 residues. The CDR3 DNA reads TGTGCCAGCAGCTCTCCCGGGAACACCATATATTTT. Amino acid sequence: CASSSPGNTIYF.

J is TRBJ2-1 and V is TRBV5-1; possibly TRBD2 for D (5 bases). Trimming stripped 4 bases from V and 7 bases from J, with 12 bases between. The CDR3 sequence is 13 residues long. Germline loops: CDR1 SGHRS, CDR2 YFSETQ. The CDR3 DNA is TGCGCCAGCAGCCTCCGAGGGTCAAATGAGCAGTTCTTC. Translated: CASSLRGSNEQFF.

CDR3 nucleotide sequence: TGTGCCAGCAGCCCTCAGACAGGGGCAAGCTCCTACAATGAGCAGTTCTTC. Translated: CASSPQTGASSYNEQFF. This chain uses TRBV9 with TRBJ2-1; TRBD1 matches 8 bases. Germline loops: CDR1 SGDLS, CDR2 YYNGEE. The CDR3 runs 17 residues. V was clipped by 4 bases and J by 0 bases; unmatched bases: 9.

For this clone: The junction shows a germline mismatch at one end, possibly a read error. The J gene is TRBJ2-1, the V gene TRBV25-1; a weak D match, TRBD1 (5 bases). CDR1 MGHDK and CDR2 SYGVNS come from the germline V gene. The CDR3 length is 13 residues. DNA of the CDR3: TGTGCCAGCAGTGAAACAGGTGGCGCGCGCCCTCTCTTC. As protein: CASSETGGARPLF.

V is TRBV6-1 and J is TRBJ1-1; 10 bases map to TRBD1. J gave up 11 bases and V 1 base, and 7 bases lay outside the gene matches. In germline, CDR1 is MNHNS, CDR2 SASEGT. This CDR3 region has 14 residues. CDR3 sequence reads: CASSEGGQGRAAFF. CDR3 DNA sequence: TGTGCCAGCAGTGAAGGGGGACAGGGGCGGGCGGCTTTCTTT.

The gene calls are TRBV11-3 and TRBJ1-4; D remains ambiguous. This CDR3 contains 14 residues. V was trimmed by 0 bases and J by 7 bases, leaving 9 bases between them. Germline V gene sequence: CDR1 SGHNT, CDR2 YENEEA. CDR3 sequence (DNA): TGTGCCAGCAGCTTAGAAGGACTTTTTGAAAAACTGTTTTTT. This translates into CASSLEGLFEKLFF.

The rearrangement joins TRBV7-6 to TRBJ2-3; D is ambiguous. V shed 5 bases and J shed 5 bases, with 11 bases lying between them. The CDR3 has 13 amino acids. Germline CDR1 SGHVS, CDR2 FNYEAQ. CDR3 in amino acids: CASSDSLRDTQYF. The CDR3 coding sequence is TGTGCCAGCAGCGACTCACTTCGAGATACGCAGTATTTT. Supplemented by reference TRBV7-6 and TRBJ2-3, the full variable domain reads GAGVSQSPRYKVTKRGQDVALRCDPISGHVSLYWYRQALGQGPEFLTYFNYEAQQDKSGLPNDRFSAERPEGSISTLTIQRTEQRDSAMYRCASSDSLRDTQYFGPGTRLTVL.

The chain combines TRBV4-2 with TRBJ2-5, with 9 bases lining up with TRBD1. Trimming took 0 bases from V and 5 from J; bases not matched to a gene: 10. This CDR3 region has 17 residues. CDR1 LGHNA and CDR2 YNFKEQ come from the germline V gene. CDR3 nucleotides: TGTGCCAGCAGCCAAGAAGACAGGGGGGCCCTGTCGGAGACCCAGTACTTC. Amino acids: CASSQEDRGALSETQYF.